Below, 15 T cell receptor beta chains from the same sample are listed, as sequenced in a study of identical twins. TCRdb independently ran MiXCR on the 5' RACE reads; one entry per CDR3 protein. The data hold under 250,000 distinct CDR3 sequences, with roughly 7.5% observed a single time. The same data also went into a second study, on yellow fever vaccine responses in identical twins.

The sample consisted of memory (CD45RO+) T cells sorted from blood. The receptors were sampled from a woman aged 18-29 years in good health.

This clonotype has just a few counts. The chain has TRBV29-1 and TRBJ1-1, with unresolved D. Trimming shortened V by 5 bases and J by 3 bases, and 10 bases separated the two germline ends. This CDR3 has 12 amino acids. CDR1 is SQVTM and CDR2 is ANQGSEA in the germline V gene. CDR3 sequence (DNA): TGCAGCGTTTGTGCGAGGGACACTGAAGCTTTCTTT. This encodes CSVCARDTEAFF. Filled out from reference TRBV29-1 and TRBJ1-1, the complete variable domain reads SAVISQKPSRDICQRGTSLTIQCQVDSQVTMMFWYRQQPGQSLTLIATANQGSEATYESGFVIDKFPISRPNLTFSTLTVSNMSPEDSSIYLCSVCARDTEAFFGQGTRLTVV.

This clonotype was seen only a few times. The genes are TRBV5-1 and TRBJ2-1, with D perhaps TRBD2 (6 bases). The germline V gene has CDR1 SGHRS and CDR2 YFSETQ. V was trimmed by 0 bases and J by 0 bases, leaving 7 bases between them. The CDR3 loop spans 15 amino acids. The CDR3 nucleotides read TGCGCCAGCAGCTTGGCGGGAGTCTCCTACAATGAGCAGTTCTTC. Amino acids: CASSLAGVSYNEQFF.

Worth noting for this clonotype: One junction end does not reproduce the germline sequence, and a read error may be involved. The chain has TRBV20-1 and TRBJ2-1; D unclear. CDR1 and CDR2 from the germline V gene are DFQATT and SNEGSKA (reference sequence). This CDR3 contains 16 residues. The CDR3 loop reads CCARSPRLSSYNEQFF. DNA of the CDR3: TGCTGTGCTAGATCCCCGAGGCTGAGCTCCTACAATGAGCAGTTCTTC.

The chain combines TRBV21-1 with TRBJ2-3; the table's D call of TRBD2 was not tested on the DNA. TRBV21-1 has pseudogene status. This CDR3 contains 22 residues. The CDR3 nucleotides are TGTGCCAGCAGCAAAGCTGATGACACCGTTGCCATCCCTAGCGGTAGCACAGATACGCAGTATTTT. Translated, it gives CASSKADDTVAIPSGSTDTQYF.

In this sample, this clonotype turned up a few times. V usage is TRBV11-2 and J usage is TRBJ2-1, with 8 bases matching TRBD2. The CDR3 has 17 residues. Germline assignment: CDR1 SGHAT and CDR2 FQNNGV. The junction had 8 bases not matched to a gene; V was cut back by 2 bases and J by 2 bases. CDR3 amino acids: CASSLIKPGGAYNEQFF. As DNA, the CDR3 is TGTGCCAGCAGCTTAATTAAGCCCGGGGGGGCCTACAATGAGCAGTTCTTC.

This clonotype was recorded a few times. The CDR3 DNA reads TGCGCCAGCAGCCATGACCGGAGCTCCTACAATGAGCAGTTCTTC. Translated, it gives CASSHDRSSYNEQFF. The V call is TRBV4-3, the J call TRBJ2-1; D remains unclear. CDR1 LGHNA and CDR2 YSLEER come from the germline V gene. There are 15 residues in the CDR3. V was clipped by 3 bases and J by 0 bases, with 9 bases between them.

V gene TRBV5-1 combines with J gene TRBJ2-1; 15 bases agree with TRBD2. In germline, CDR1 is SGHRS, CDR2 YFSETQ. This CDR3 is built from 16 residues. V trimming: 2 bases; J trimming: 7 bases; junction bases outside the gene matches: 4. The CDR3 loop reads CASSFGLAGGGNEQFF. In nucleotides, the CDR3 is TGCGCCAGCAGCTTCGGACTAGCGGGGGGGGGAAATGAGCAGTTCTTC.

The CDR3 nucleotides read TGTGCCAGCACGGGGGGGCATGAGCAGTTCTTC. The encoded protein is CASTGGHEQFF. The rearrangement uses TRBV2 and TRBJ2-1, with 8 bases fitting TRBD2. The V segment lost 7 bases and the J segment 8 bases; nucleotides outside the gene matches: 1. The CDR3 is 11 amino acids. CDR1 is SNHLY, CDR2 FYNNEI, per germline.

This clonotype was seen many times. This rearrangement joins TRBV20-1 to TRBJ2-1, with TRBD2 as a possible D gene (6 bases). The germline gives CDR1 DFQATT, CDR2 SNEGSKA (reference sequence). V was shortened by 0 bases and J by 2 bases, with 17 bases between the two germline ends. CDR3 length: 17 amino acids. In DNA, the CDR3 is TGCAGTGCTAGAGATCTATTGGAGGGGCCGACCTACAATGAGCAGTTCTTC. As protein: CSARDLLEGPTYNEQFF.

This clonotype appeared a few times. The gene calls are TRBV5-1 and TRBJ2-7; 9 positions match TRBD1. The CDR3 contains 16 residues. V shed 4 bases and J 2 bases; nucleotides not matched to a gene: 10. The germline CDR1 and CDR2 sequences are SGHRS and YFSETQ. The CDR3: CASSQRTGARTYEQYF. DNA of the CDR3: TGCGCCAGCAGCCAGAGGACAGGGGCCAGGACCTACGAGCAGTACTTC.

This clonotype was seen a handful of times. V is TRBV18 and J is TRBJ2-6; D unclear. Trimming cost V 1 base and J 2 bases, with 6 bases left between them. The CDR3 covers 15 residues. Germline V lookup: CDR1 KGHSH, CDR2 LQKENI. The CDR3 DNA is TGTGCCAGCTCACCACAGGGTACTGGGGCCAACGTCCTGACTTTC. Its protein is CASSPQGTGANVLTF. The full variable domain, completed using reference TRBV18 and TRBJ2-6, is NAGVMQNPRHLVRRRGQEARLRCSPMKGHSHVYWYRQLPEEGLKFMVYLQKENIIDESGMPKERFSAEFPKEGPSILRIQQVVRGDSAAYFCASSPQGTGANVLTFGAGSRLTVL.

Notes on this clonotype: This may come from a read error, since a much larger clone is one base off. This CDR3 is CASSHRGSSSPLRF. As DNA, the CDR3 is TGTGCCAGCAGTCATCGCGGGTCATCTTCACCCCTCCGCTTT. The V and J genes are TRBV12-3 or TRBV12-4 and TRBJ1-6; D is unclear. CDR3 size: 14 residues.

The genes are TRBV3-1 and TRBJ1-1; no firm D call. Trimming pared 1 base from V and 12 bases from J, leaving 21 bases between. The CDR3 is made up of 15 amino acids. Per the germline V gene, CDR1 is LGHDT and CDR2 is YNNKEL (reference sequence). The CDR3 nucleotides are TGTGCCAGCAGCCAAGGGTGGTTGGGAGGAGGAGAAACTTTCTTT. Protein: CASSQGWLGGGETFF.

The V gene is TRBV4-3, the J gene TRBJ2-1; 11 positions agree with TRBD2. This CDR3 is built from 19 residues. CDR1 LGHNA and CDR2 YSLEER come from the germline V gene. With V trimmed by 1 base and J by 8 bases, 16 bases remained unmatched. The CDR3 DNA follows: TGCGCCAGCAGCCAAGCGTCACTAGCGGGAGAATCCGGTCGGCATGAGCAGTTCTTC. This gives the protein CASSQASLAGESGRHEQFF.

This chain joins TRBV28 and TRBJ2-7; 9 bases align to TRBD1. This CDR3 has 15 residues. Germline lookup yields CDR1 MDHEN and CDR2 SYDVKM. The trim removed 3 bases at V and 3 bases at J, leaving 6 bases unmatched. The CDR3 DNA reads TGTGCCAGCAGTTTTCGGGGACAGGGCCTCTACGAGCAGTACTTC. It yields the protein CASSFRGQGLYEQYF.